This TCR beta chain emerged from a study of blood T cell repertoires in COVID-19. At the level of the study: The United States, Italy and Spain were the sources of the acute and convalescent COVID-19 samples. Sources were T cells, B-cell-depleted T cells, or PBMCs; the material itself was cDNA or gDNA.

In the source study's methods: Scientists estimated how many nucleated cells there were by amplifying reference gene primers. Generated by immunoSEQ multiplex PCR, the TCRdb table keeps only in-frame clones and is missing some. The D gene and trimming were derived from the DNA, and the V and J assignments and clone size from that table. The sample lists around 130,000 clones, over 85% seen once, with 3% to 4% in the top ten. V trimming: 6 bases; J trimming: 4 bases; junction bases outside the gene matches: 10. This CDR3 comprises 15 residues. Germline values: CDR1 SQVTM, CDR2 ANQGSEA. Sequencing used peripheral blood. The rearrangement uses TRBV29-1 and TRBJ2-3; 10 bases are shared with TRBD2. The sequence was collected from a man aged 50 or older with active COVID-19. The CDR3 loop is CSVLPPSGRADTQYF. The DNA for the CDR3 is TGCAGCGTCTTGCCACCTAGCGGGAGAGCAGATACGCAGTATTTT.